The rows below give T cell receptor beta chains drawn from one sample of a study of shared clonotypes between healthy human individuals. Generated by immunoSEQ multiplex PCR, the TCRdb table keeps only in-frame clones and is missing some. Of 1,500,000 or so clones listed, less than 99% are singletons. The sequenced sample was naive CD4+ T cells sorted from blood. All receptors come from a man aged 25 to 40 in good health. Each CDR3 is given with its conserved first and last residue. Each record gives: V gene, J gene, CDR3 length, D gene, clone size, CDR3 protein, CDR3 DNA. A D gene is named only where the DNA matches it firmly. Clone size is shown for a subset of rows, as once, few, many or a class of expanded clone.

V: TRBV5-5
J: TRBJ2-1
length: 13
D: NA
size: NA
CDR3: CASSLGQGGEQFF
DNA: TGTGCCAGCAGCTTGGGGCAGGGTGGTGAGCAGTTCTTC

V: TRBV5-1
J: TRBJ2-1
length: 16
D: TRBD2
size: NA
CDR3: CASSLQTSGGYNEQFF
DNA: TGCGCCAGCAGCTTACAGACTAGCGGGGGATACAATGAGCAGTTCTTC

V: TRBV18
J: TRBJ2-7
length: 14
D: NA
size: NA
CDR3: CASSPENPSYEQYF
DNA: TGTGCCAGCTCACCTGAGAACCCTTCCTACGAGCAGTACTTC

V: TRBV29-1
J: TRBJ2-3
length: 13
D: NA
size: NA
CDR3: CSAMGPTLDTQYF
DNA: TGCAGCGCTATGGGCCCCACTCTGGATACGCAGTATTTT

V: TRBV7-9
J: TRBJ1-1
length: 14
D: NA
size: NA
CDR3: CASSLITVNTEAFF
DNA: TGTGCCAGCAGCTTAATAACAGTGAACACTGAAGCTTTCTTT

V: TRBV5-1
J: TRBJ2-7
length: 15
D: TRBD2
size: NA
CDR3: CASSLLAGVLYEQYF
DNA: TGCGCCAGCAGCTTGCTAGCGGGAGTTTTATACGAGCAGTACTTC

V: TRBV27
J: TRBJ2-5
length: 15
D: NA
size: NA
CDR3: CASSPGSGPPETQYF
DNA: TGTGCCAGCAGCCCCGGTTCGGGCCCCCCAGAGACCCAGTACTTC

V: TRBV10-2
J: TRBJ2-1
length: 15
D: TRBD2
size: NA
CDR3: CASSGTSGSYNEQFF
DNA: TGCGCCAGCAGTGGGACTAGCGGGAGCTACAATGAGCAGTTCTTC

V: TRBV2
J: TRBJ1-5
length: 14
D: TRBD1
size: few
CDR3: CASRRGQNNQPQHF
DNA: TGTGCCAGCAGGAGGGGACAGAATAATCAGCCCCAGCATTTT

V: TRBV5-1
J: TRBJ1-4
length: 13
D: NA
size: NA
CDR3: CASNEGFGEKLFF
DNA: TGCGCCAGCAATGAGGGATTCGGAGAAAAACTGTTTTTT

V: TRBV7-2
J: TRBJ2-7
length: 17
D: TRBD1
size: NA
CDR3: CASSLWGAGTGTYEQYF
DNA: TGTGCCAGCAGCTTATGGGGGGCAGGGACAGGAACTTACGAGCAGTACTTC

V: TRBV4-3
J: TRBJ2-4
length: 19
D: NA
size: NA
CDR3: CASSQESYPSPGAGDIQYF
DNA: TGCGCCAGCAGCCAAGAATCGTATCCCTCCCCGGGGGCAGGTGACATTCAGTACTTC

V: TRBV5-1
J: TRBJ2-1
length: 15
D: NA
size: NA
CDR3: CASSEDGSSYNEQFF
DNA: TGCGCCAGCAGCGAGGACGGGAGCTCCTACAATGAGCAGTTCTTC

V: TRBV7-2
J: TRBJ2-2
length: 14
D: NA
size: once
CDR3: CASRPTTGTGELFF
DNA: TGTGCCAGCAGACCTACCACAGGGACCGGGGAGCTGTTTTTT

V: TRBV28
J: TRBJ1-2
length: 14
D: TRBD1
size: NA
CDR3: CASSLVQGVGGYTF
DNA: TGTGCCAGCAGTTTGGTGCAGGGGGTAGGTGGCTACACCTTC

V: TRBV27
J: TRBJ1-4
length: 18
D: TRBD1
size: NA
CDR3: CASSLIHLPGQDPGKLFF
DNA: TGTGCCAGCAGTTTAATCCATCTCCCAGGACAGGACCCTGGAAAACTGTTTTTT

V: TRBV25-1
J: TRBJ1-3
length: 15
D: NA
size: NA
CDR3: CASSEVRSSGNTIYF
DNA: TGTGCCAGCAGTGAAGTGAGGTCCTCTGGAAACACCATATATTTT

V: TRBV19
J: TRBJ2-1
length: 16
D: NA
size: NA
CDR3: CASSIVARGSYNEQFF
DNA: TGTGCCAGTAGTATTGTGGCCCGAGGGTCCTACAATGAGCAGTTCTTC

V: TRBV15
J: TRBJ1-2
length: 17
D: NA
size: NA
CDR3: CATSRGSYRKIDYGYTF
DNA: TGTGCCACCAGCAGAGGATCCTACAGGAAAATAGACTATGGCTACACCTTC

V: TRBV6-1
J: TRBJ2-1
length: 15
D: TRBD2
size: NA
CDR3: CASNPSGRPHNEQFF
DNA: TGTGCCAGCAATCCTAGCGGGAGGCCCCACAATGAGCAGTTCTTC

V: TRBV20-1
J: TRBJ2-5
length: 10
D: NA
size: NA
CDR3: CSAFGKTQYF
DNA: TGCAGTGCTTTTGGGAAGACCCAGTACTTC

V: TRBV19
J: TRBJ2-7
length: 14
D: NA
size: NA
CDR3: CASSSQTISYEQYF
DNA: TGTGCCAGTAGTTCCCAGACAATTTCCTACGAGCAGTACTTC

V: TRBV7-2
J: TRBJ2-1
length: 14
D: NA
size: NA
CDR3: CASSPPAGYNEQFF
DNA: TGTGCCAGCAGCCCCCCGGCGGGATACAATGAGCAGTTCTTC

V: TRBV4-1
J: TRBJ2-2
length: 19
D: NA
size: NA
CDR3: CASSQGGQEDLFVTGELFF
DNA: TGCGCCAGCAGCCAAGGAGGGCAGGAGGATCTTTTTGTCACCGGGGAGCTGTTTTTT

V: TRBV7-9
J: TRBJ2-7
length: 15
D: TRBD1
size: NA
CDR3: CASSPGTAPSYEQYF
DNA: TGTGCCAGCAGCCCGGGGACAGCTCCGTCCTACGAGCAGTACTTC

V: TRBV18
J: TRBJ2-2
length: 17
D: NA
size: NA
CDR3: CASSPLRGPGNTGELFF
DNA: TGTGCCAGCTCACCATTGAGGGGACCTGGGAACACCGGGGAGCTGTTTTTT

V: TRBV27
J: TRBJ2-7
length: 15
D: TRBD1
size: NA
CDR3: CASSTLGTGAYEQYF
DNA: TGTGCCAGCAGTACCCTAGGGACAGGGGCCTACGAGCAGTACTTC

V: TRBV2
J: TRBJ2-7
length: 12
D: NA
size: once
CDR3: CASKADSYEQYF
DNA: TGTGCCAGCAAGGCGGACTCCTACGAGCAGTACTTC

V: TRBV5-1
J: TRBJ2-5
length: 14
D: TRBD2
size: NA
CDR3: CASSPGLVAETQYF
DNA: TGCGCCAGCAGCCCAGGACTAGTCGCTGAGACCCAGTACTTC